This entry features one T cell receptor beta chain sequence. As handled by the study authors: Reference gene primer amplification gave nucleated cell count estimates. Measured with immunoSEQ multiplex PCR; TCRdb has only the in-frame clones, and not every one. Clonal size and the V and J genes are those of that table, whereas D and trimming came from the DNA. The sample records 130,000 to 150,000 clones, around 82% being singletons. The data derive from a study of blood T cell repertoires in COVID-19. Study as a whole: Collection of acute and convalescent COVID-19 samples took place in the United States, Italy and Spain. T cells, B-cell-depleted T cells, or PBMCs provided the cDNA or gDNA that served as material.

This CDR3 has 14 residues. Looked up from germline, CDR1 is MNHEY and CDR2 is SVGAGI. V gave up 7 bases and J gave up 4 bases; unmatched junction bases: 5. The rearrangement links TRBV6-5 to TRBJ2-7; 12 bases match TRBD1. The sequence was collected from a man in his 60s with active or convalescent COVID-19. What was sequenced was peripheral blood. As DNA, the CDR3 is TGTGCCAGCATCCGGGACAGGGGGCATTACGAGCAGTACTTC. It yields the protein CASIRDRGHYEQYF.